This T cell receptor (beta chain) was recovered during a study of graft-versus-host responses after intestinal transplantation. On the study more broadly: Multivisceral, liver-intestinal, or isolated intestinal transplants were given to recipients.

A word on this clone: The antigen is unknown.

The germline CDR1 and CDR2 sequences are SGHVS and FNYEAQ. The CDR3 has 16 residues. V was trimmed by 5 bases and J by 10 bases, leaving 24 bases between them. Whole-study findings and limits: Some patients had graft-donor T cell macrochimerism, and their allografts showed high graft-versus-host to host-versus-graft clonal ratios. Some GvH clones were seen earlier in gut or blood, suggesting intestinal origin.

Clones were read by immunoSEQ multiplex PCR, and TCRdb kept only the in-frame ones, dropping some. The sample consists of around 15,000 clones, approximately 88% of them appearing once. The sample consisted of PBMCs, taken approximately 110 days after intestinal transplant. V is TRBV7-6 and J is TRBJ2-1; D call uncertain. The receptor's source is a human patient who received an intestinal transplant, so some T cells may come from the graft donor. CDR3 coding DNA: TGTGCCAGCAGCCCAACGGACCAGCCACGCCCCATCGAGCAGTTCTTC. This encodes CASSPTDQPRPIEQFF.